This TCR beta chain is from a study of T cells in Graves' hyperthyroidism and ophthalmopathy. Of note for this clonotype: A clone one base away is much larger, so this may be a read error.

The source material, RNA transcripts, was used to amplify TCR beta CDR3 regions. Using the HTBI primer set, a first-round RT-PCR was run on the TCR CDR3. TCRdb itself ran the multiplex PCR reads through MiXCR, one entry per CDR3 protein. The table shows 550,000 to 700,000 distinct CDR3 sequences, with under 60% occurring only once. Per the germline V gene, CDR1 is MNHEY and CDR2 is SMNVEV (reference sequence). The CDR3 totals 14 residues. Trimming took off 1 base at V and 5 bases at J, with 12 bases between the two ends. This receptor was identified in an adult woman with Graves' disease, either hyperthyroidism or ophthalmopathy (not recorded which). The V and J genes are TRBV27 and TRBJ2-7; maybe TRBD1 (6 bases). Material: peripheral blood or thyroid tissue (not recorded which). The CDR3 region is CASSLLQGTHEQYF. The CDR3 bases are TGTGCCAGCAGTTTATTGCAGGGGACCCACGAGCAGTACTTC.